These 21 T cell receptor beta chains originate from one sample sequenced in a study of T cells in Graves' hyperthyroidism and ophthalmopathy. Amplification of TCR beta CDR3 regions was performed using RNA transcripts as template. In the first-round RT-PCR of the TCR CDR3, the HTBI primer set was used. Via MiXCR, TCRdb re-called the multiplex PCR reads, giving one row per CDR3 protein. The data show about 300,000 distinct CDR3 sequences, roughly 19% seen once. The sequencing sample was made of blood. The origin of the receptors is a man in his forties or fifties with Graves' ophthalmopathy.

V is TRBV19 and J is TRBJ2-7; D is undetermined. Looked up from germline, CDR1 is LNHDA and CDR2 is SQIVND (reference sequence). Trimming pared 1 base from V and 0 bases from J, leaving 7 bases between. The CDR3 consists of 14 residues. CDR3 nucleotides: TGTGCCAGTAGTATAGGTGCAGACTCCTACGAGCAGTACTTC. This sequence encodes CASSIGADSYEQYF.

This clonotype was detected many times. V gene TRBV5-1 combines with J gene TRBJ2-7, with D hard to call. There are 14 residues in the CDR3. Per germline, CDR1 SGHRS and CDR2 YFSETQ. V was clipped by 7 bases and J by 1 base, with 15 bases between them. Here the CDR3 DNA reads TGCGCCAGCCAGACGGAACCAGCGTCCTACGAGCAGTACTTC. Amino acids: CASQTEPASYEQYF.

About this clonotype itself: A much larger clone is a single base away; this may be a read error. No conserved phenylalanine or tryptophan is present at the end of the CDR3, so a read error is the likely explanation. The chain couples TRBV20-1 to TRBJ2-7; D gene uncertain. The CDR3 is made up of 14 amino acids. The germline V gene encodes CDR1 DFQATT and CDR2 SNEGSKA (reference sequence). Trimming pared 3 bases from V and 1 base from J, leaving 13 bases between. CDR3: CSASFTRTSYEQYL. CDR3 in DNA: TGCAGTGCTAGTTTCACGCGAACTTCCTACGAGCAGTACCTC.

This clonotype was recorded once. The gene calls are TRBV25-1 and TRBJ2-1; TRBD2 aligns across 12 bases. The CDR3 is made up of 18 amino acids. Germline CDR1 reads MGHDK; CDR2 reads SYGVNS. The V gene end was trimmed by 8 bases and the J gene end by 4 bases; junction bases not matched to a gene: 15. DNA of the CDR3: TGTGCCAGCGCCCTCCGCTCTAGCGGGAGGGGGGTGTACAATGAGCAGTTCTTC. Translation: CASALRSSGRGVYNEQFF.

Details on this clonotype: This likely comes from a read error, as the CDR3 has no conserved phenylalanine or tryptophan at its end. The rearrangement uses TRBV6-1 and TRBJ2-7; 11 bases agree with TRBD2. J lost 0 bases, V lost 5 bases, and 12 bases had no gene match. The germline V gene has CDR1 MNHNS and CDR2 SASEGT. The CDR3 contains 18 residues. CDR3: CASSKTLTSGGNSYEQYL. CDR3 DNA sequence: TGTGCCAGCAGTAAAACCCTTACTAGCGGGGGTAACTCCTACGAGCAGTACCTC.

This chain links TRBV7-3 with TRBJ1-1, with a possible D match to TRBD1 (5 bases). Germline-derived CDR1 and CDR2 are SGHTA and FQGTGA. The ends were cut back, 5 bases at V and 1 base at J, with 8 bases in the middle. This CDR3 has 13 residues. The CDR3 sequence: CASSAGANTEAFF. CDR3 in DNA: TGTGCCAGCAGCGCCGGGGCGAACACTGAAGCTTTCTTT.

The table lists this clonotype with many counts. This chain connects TRBV5-5 to TRBJ2-7, with 14 bases identical to TRBD2. J gave up 3 bases and V 0 bases, and 5 bases lay outside the gene matches. Germline V lookup: CDR1 SGHKS, CDR2 YYEKEE (reference sequence). This CDR3 contains 17 residues. CDR3 DNA sequence: TGTGCCAGCAGCTTGGGACTAGCGGGAGGGCCCAACTACGAGCAGTACTTC. Residues: CASSLGLAGGPNYEQYF.

In this sample, this clonotype turned up many times. The chain employs TRBV5-1 and TRBJ2-2; 11 bases align to TRBD2. The trim removed 4 bases at V and 1 base at J, leaving 6 bases unmatched. The CDR3 length is 17 residues. CDR1 and CDR2 (germline): SGHRS, YFSETQ. In DNA form, the CDR3 reads TGCGCCAGCAGCCGGGTGGGACTAGCGGAGAACACCGGGGAGCTGTTTTTT. This translates into CASSRVGLAENTGELFF.

A word on this clonotype: Its ends do not fully match the called genes, so a read error is possible. The chain employs TRBV7-9 and TRBJ1-2, with 10 bases matching TRBD1. Germline CDR1 SEHNR, CDR2 FQNEAQ (reference sequence). The CDR3 has 13 amino acids. The CDR3 coding sequence is TGTGCTAGCAGCCCGGGACAGGGGCGGGGCTACACCTTC. This sequence encodes CASSPGQGRGYTF.

This clonotype was seen many times. The V and J genes are TRBV3-1 and TRBJ2-1; TRBD2 matches at 10 bases. CDR1 and CDR2 from the germline V gene are LGHDT and YNNKEL (reference sequence). This CDR3 region has 16 residues. With 1 base clipped from V and 3 bases from J, the junction kept 3 bases outside the gene matches. The CDR3 region has the DNA TGTGCCAGCAGCCAAGTCCTAGCGGGGGACTACAATGAGCAGTTCTTC. Translating it yields CASSQVLAGDYNEQFF.

This clonotype was seen many times. This sequence joins TRBV18 and TRBJ1-1; 7 positions agree with TRBD1. Per the germline V gene, CDR1 is KGHSH and CDR2 is LQKENI. Trimming at V came to 4 bases and at J to 4 bases, leaving 6 bases not matched to a gene. This CDR3 contains 14 residues. CDR3 nucleotide sequence: TGTGCCAGCTCACTCCAACCAGGGGGCACTGAAGCTTTCTTT. It specifies CASSLQPGGTEAFF. The full variable domain, with the rest looked up from reference TRBV18 and TRBJ1-1, is NAGVMQNPRHLVRRRGQEARLRCSPMKGHSHVYWYRQLPEEGLKFMVYLQKENIIDESGMPKERFSAEFPKEGPSILRIQQVVRGDSAAYFCASSLQPGGTEAFFGQGTRLTVV.

This clonotype was recorded many times. The chain links TRBV11-1 to TRBJ2-1, with 8 bases matching TRBD2. The CDR3 has 14 residues. Germline assignment: CDR1 SGHAT and CDR2 FQDESV (reference sequence). J gave up 4 bases and V 5 bases, and 4 bases lay outside the gene matches. The CDR3 protein is CASSVLAVYNEQFF. CDR3 bases: TGTGCCAGCAGCGTACTAGCGGTTTACAATGAGCAGTTCTTC.

This clonotype was counted ten times or more. The V gene is TRBV11-3, the J gene TRBJ2-5; 8 bases line up with TRBD1. The CDR3 length is 14 residues. CDR1 is SGHNT and CDR2 is YENEEA in the germline V gene. The V and J ends lost 6 bases and 3 bases, in that order; junction bases with no gene match: 6. In DNA form, the CDR3 reads TGTGCCAGCAGTCGGCCGGGACAGGAAGAGACCCAGTACTTC. Translation: CASSRPGQEETQYF.

This chain uses TRBV28 with TRBJ1-6; weak D call: TRBD1 (5 bases). The CDR3 runs 15 residues. Trimming removed 6 bases at V and 6 bases at J, with 15 bases between. CDR1 is MDHEN, CDR2 SYDVKM, per germline. The CDR3 nucleotides read TGTGCCAGCAGCTTGGACATCCTGGTTAATTCACCCCTCCACTTT. It encodes CASSLDILVNSPLHF. The full variable domain, in which reference TRBV28 and TRBJ1-6 provide the parts outside the CDR3, is DVKVTQSSRYLVKRTGEKVFLECVQDMDHENMFWYRQDPGLGLRLIYFSYDVKMKEKGDIPEGYSVSREKKERFSLILESASTNQTSMYLCASSLDILVNSPLHFGNGTRLTVT.

The CDR3 region is CASSLAGGQRHNEQFF. CDR3 coding DNA: TGCGCCAGCAGCTTGGCCGGAGGGCAACGCCACAATGAGCAGTTCTTC. This chain connects TRBV5-1 to TRBJ2-1; a possible D gene is TRBD2 (6 bases). Trimming shortened V by 0 bases and J by 5 bases, and 15 bases separated the two germline ends. The CDR3 contains 16 residues. The germline CDR1 and CDR2 sequences are SGHRS and YFSETQ.

The gene calls are TRBV19 and TRBJ1-5; D is uncertain. From germline, CDR1 is LNHDA and CDR2 SQIVND (reference sequence). There are 15 residues in the CDR3. V was cut by 6 bases and J by 0 bases, with 12 bases left in between. As DNA, the CDR3 is TGTGCCAGTAGGAACAGACCTGATAGCAATCAGCCCCAGCATTTT. This gives the protein CASRNRPDSNQPQHF.

At least ten counts were recorded for this clonotype. V and J are TRBV28 and TRBJ2-5; 13 positions agree with TRBD2. Germline assignment: CDR1 MDHEN and CDR2 SYDVKM. The CDR3 has 16 amino acids. Trimming at V came to 5 bases and at J to 5 bases, leaving 8 bases not matched to a gene. CDR3 loop: CASSQLAGGGKETQYF. The CDR3 nucleotides read TGTGCCAGCAGTCAACTAGCGGGAGGGGGTAAGGAGACCCAGTACTTC.

This clonotype appeared a few times. This rearrangement joins TRBV10-3 to TRBJ2-5; TRBD1 aligns across 9 bases. This CDR3 contains 16 residues. Trimming cost V 2 bases and J 4 bases; bases outside gene matches: 8. The germline V gene encodes CDR1 ENHRY and CDR2 SYGVKD. CDR3 protein: CAISEADRGPLETQYF. CDR3 DNA: TGTGCCATCAGTGAGGCGGACAGGGGCCCCCTAGAGACCCAGTACTTC.

The chain combines TRBV28 with TRBJ2-3; D call uncertain. Germline V gene lookup returns CDR1 MDHEN and CDR2 SYDVKM. This CDR3 contains 13 residues. Trimming cost V 5 bases and J 4 bases, with 10 bases left between them. CDR3 coding DNA: TGTGCCAGCAGTACCGGGCCGGCAGATACGCAGTATTTT. As protein: CASSTGPADTQYF.

In its sample, this clonotype was seen many times. The rearrangement links TRBV24-1 to TRBJ2-1; 9 nucleotides line up with TRBD1. The trim removed 7 bases at V and 7 bases at J, leaving 10 bases unmatched. CDR3 length: 15 amino acids. Germline lookup yields CDR1 KGHDR and CDR2 SFDVKD. This chain's CDR3 is CATSVDRGRLNEQFF. CDR3 DNA: TGTGCCACCAGCGTTGACAGGGGGAGGCTTAATGAGCAGTTCTTC.

The chain carries TRBV24-1 and TRBJ2-7, with TRBD2 identical over 10 bases. V shed 3 bases and J 1 base; nucleotides not matched to a gene: 5. CDR3 length: 16 residues. From germline, CDR1 is KGHDR and CDR2 SFDVKD. CDR3 DNA sequence: TGTGCCACCAGTGATACCCGGACTAGCGGTTCCTACGAGCAGTACTTC. Encoded protein: CATSDTRTSGSYEQYF.